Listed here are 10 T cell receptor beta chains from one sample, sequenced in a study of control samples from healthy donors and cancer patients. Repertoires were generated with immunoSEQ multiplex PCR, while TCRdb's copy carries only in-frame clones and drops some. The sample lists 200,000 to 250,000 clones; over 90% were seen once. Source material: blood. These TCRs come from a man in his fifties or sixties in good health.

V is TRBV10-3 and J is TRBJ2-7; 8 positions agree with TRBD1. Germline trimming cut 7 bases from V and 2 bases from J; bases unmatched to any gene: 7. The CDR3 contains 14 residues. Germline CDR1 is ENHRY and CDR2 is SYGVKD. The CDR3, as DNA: TGTGCCATCAATAAGGGGACAGGCACCTACGAGCAGTACTTC. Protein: CAINKGTGTYEQYF.

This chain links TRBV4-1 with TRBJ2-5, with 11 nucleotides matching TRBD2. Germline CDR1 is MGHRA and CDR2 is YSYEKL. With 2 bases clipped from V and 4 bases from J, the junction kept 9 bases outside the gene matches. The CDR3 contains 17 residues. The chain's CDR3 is CASSQPSSGGPRETQYF. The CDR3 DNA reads TGCGCCAGCAGCCAACCTTCTAGCGGGGGGCCGAGAGAGACCCAGTACTTC.

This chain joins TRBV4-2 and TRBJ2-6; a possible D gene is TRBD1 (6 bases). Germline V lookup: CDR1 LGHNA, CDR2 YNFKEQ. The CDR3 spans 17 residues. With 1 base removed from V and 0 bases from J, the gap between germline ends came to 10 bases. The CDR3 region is CASSQGTGSSGANVLTF. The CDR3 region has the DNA TGTGCCAGCAGCCAAGGAACAGGGAGCTCTGGGGCCAACGTCCTGACTTTC.

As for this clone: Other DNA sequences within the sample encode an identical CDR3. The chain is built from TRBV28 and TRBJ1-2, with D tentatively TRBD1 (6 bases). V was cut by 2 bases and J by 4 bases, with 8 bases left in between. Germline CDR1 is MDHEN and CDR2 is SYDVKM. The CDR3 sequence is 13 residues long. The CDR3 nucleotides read TGTGCCAGCAGTTTAGGAGGGGGCTATGGCTACACCTTC. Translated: CASSLGGGYGYTF.

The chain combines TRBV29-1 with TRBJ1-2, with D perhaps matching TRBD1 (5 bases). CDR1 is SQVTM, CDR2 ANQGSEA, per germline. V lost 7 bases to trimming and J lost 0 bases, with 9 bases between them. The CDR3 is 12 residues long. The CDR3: CSALTANYGYTF. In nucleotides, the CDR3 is TGCAGCGCTTTGACAGCTAACTATGGCTACACCTTC.

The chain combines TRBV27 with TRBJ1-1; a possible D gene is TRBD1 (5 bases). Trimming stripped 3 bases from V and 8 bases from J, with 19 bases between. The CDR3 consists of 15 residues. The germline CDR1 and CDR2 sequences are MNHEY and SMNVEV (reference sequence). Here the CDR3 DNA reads TGTGCCAGCAGTTTCGGGGGGGGAATGGGACGAGAAGCTTTCTTT. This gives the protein CASSFGGGMGREAFF.

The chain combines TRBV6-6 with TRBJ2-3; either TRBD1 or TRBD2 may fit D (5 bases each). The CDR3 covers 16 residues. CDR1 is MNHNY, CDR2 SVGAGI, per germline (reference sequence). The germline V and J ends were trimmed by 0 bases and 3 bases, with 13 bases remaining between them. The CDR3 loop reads CASSYSSTGRTDTQYF. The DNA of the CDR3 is TGTGCCAGCAGTTACTCGAGTACGGGGCGAACAGATACGCAGTATTTT.

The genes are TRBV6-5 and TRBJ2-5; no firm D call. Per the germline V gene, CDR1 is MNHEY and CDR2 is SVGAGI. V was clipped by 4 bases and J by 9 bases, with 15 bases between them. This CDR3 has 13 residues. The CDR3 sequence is CASSSTYKRPQYF. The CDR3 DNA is TGTGCCAGCAGTTCGACATACAAGAGACCCCAGTACTTC.

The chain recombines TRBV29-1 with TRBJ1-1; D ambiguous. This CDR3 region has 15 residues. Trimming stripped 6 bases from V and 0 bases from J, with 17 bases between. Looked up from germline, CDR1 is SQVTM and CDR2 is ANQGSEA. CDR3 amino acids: CSVQSWGGMNTEAFF. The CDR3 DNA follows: TGCAGCGTCCAAAGTTGGGGAGGGATGAACACTGAAGCTTTCTTT.

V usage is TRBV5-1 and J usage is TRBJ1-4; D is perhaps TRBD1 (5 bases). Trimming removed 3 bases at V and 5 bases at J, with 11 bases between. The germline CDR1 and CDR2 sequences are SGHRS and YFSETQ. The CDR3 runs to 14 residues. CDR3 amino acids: CASSSPGRNEKLFF. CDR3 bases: TGCGCCAGCAGCTCGCCAGGGAGGAATGAAAAACTGTTTTTT.